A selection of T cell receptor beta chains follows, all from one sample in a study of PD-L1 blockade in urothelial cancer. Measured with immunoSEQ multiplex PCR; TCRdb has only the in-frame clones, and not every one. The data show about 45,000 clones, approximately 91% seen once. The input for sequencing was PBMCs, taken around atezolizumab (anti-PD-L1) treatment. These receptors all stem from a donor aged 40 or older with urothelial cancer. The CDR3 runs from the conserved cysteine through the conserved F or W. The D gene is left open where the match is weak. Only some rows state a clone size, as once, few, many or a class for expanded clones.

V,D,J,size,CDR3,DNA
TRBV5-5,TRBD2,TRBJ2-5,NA,CASSLGGLAGGNQETQYF,TGTGCCAGCAGCTTGGGGGGGCTAGCGGGAGGAAATCAAGAGACCCAGTACTTC
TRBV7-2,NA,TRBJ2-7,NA,CASSLGGRGYEQYF,TGTGCCAGCAGCTTAGGTGGCCGGGGTTACGAGCAGTACTTC
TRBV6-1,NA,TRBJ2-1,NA,CASSELLASNEQFF,TGTGCCAGCAGTGAACTCCTAGCGTCCAATGAGCAGTTCTTC
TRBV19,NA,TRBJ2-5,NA,CASSPGQETQYF,TGTGCCAGTAGCCCAGGCCAAGAGACCCAGTACTTC
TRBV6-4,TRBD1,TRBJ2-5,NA,CARRGQPHTQYF,TGTGCCAGACGGGGACAGCCTCACACCCAGTACTTC
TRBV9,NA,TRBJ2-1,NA,CASSVAPKGGEGQFF,TGTGCCAGCAGCGTAGCTCCGAAAGGGGGGGAGGGGCAGTTCTTC
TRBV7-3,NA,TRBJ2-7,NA,CASSSSISSGVGEQYF,TGTGCCAGCAGCTCTAGTATTTCGTCGGGAGTGGGTGAGCAGTACTTC
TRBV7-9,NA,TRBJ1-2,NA,CASSWAGSNYGYTF,TGTGCCAGCAGCTGGGCAGGCTCTAACTATGGCTACACCTTC
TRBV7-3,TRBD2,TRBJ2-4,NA,CASSLGGGDIQYF,TGTGCCAGCAGCTTAGGGGGAGGGGACATTCAGTACTTC
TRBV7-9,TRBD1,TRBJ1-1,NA,CASNRQGGTEAFF,TGTGCCAGCAACCGACAGGGGGGCACTGAAGCTTTCTTT
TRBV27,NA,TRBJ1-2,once,CANVGHRGYTF,TGTGCCAACGTGGGGCATAGGGGCTACACCTTC
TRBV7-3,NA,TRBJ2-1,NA,CASSLTGTGTYNEQFF,TGTGCCAGCAGCTTAACCGGGACTGGGACCTACAATGAGCAGTTCTTC
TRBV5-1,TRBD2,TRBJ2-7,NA,CASSPRLASYEQYF,TGCGCCAGCAGCCCTCGACTAGCCTCCTACGAGCAGTACTTC
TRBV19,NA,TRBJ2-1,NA,CASRRPMGRTDSYNEQFF,TGTGCCAGTAGACGCCCCATGGGGCGGACCGATTCGTACAATGAGCAGTTCTTC
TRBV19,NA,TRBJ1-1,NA,CASSIAGFMNTEAFF,TGTGCCAGTAGTATCGCGGGTTTCATGAACACTGAAGCTTTCTTT
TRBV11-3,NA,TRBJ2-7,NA,CASSESAWGAYEQYF,TGTGCCAGCAGCGAATCCGCTTGGGGGGCCTACGAGCAGTACTTC
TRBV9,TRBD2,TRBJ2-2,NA,CASSVVASGGTGELFF,TGTGCCAGCAGCGTAGTAGCTAGCGGAGGCACCGGGGAGCTGTTTTTT
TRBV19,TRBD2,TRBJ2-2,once,CLAGDANTGELFF,TGTTTAGCGGGAGACGCGAACACCGGGGAGCTGTTTTTT
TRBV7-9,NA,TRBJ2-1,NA,CASSQVHYNEQFF,TGTGCCAGCAGCCAGGTACACTACAATGAGCAGTTCTTC